Below, one T cell receptor beta chain is given with its context. The target antigen is unknown. The record originates from a study of T cell repertoires in cytomegalovirus infection. Study at large: Carrying CMV and the relevant HLA type showed in public TCR beta signatures.

Whole-study results and caveats: What dominated the ex vivo response were HLA-C-restricted CMV-specific TCR beta clonotypes. Identification of carriers of CMV plus the relevant HLA was performed using cumulative public TCR beta family frequency.

Via MiXCR, TCRdb re-called the reads, giving one row per CDR3 protein. Here the sample spans 640,000 or so distinct CDR3 sequences, around 30% being singletons. The sample here was cultured PBMCs, taken from culture after CMV antigen stimulation. The clonotype comes from a human donor in good health (CMV status not recorded). Some clones in this sample may be carry-over from other donors' samples.

CDR3 bases: TGTGCCAGCAGCTGGACAGGGGAAATGAACACTGAAGCTTTCTTT. The encoded protein is CASSWTGEMNTEAFF. V usage is TRBV5-6 and J usage is TRBJ1-1; 9 bases are a match to TRBD1. CDR3 length equals 15 residues. With 3 bases clipped from V and 0 bases from J, the junction kept 3 bases outside the gene matches. The germline V gene has CDR1 SGHDT and CDR2 YYEEEE.